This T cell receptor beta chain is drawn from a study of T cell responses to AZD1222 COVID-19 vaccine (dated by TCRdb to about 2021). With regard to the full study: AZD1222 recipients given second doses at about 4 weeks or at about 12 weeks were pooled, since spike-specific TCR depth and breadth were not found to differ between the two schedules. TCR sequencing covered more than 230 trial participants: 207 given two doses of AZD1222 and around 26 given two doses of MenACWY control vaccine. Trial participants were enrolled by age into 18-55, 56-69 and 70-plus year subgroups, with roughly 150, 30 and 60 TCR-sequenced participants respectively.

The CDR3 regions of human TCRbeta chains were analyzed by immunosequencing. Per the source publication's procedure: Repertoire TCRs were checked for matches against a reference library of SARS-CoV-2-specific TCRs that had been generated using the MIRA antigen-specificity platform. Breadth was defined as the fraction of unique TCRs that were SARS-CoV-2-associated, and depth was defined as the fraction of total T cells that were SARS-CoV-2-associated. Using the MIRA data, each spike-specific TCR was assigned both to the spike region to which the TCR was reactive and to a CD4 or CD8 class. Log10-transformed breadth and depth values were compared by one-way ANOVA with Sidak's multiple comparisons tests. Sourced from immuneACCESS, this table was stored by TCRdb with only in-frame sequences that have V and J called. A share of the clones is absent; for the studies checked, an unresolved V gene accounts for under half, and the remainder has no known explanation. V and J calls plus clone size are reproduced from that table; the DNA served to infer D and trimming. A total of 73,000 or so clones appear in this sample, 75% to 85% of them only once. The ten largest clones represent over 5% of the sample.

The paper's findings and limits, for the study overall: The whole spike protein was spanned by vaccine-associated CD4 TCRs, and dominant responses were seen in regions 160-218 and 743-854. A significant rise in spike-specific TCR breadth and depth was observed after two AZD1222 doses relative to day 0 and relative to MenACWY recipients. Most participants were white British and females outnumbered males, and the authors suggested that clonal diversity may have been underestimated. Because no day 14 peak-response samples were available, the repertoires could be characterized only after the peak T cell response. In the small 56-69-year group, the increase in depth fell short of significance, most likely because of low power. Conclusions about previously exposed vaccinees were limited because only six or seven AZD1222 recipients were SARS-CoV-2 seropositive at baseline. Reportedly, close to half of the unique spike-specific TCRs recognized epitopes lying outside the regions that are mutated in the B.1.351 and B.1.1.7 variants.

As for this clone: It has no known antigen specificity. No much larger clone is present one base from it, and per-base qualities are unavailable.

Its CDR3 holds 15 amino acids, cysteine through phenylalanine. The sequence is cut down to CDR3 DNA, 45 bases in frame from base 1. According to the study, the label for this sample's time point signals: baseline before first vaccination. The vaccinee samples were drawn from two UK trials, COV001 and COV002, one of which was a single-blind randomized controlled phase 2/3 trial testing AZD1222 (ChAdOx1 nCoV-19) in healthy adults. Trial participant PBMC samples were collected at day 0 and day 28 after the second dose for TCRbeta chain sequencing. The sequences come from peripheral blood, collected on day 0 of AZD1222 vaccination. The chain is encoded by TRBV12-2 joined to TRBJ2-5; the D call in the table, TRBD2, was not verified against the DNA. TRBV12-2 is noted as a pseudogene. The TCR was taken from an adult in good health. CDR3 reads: CASRFKRGSGETQYF. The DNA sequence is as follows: TGTGCAAGTCGCTTTAAGCGGGGCTCTGGTGAGACCCAGTACTTC.